These T cell receptor beta chains were read from a single sample in a study of CD8 T cells in ankylosing spondylitis. Each CDR3 protein is one row after TCRdb ran MiXCR on the 5' RACE reads. Here the sample spans under 300,000 distinct CDR3 sequences, 18% being singletons. Source material: blood, either unsorted or a sorted T cell fraction (not recorded which). Receptors were obtained from a male donor with ankylosing spondylitis or in good health (not recorded which). CDR3s include the opening cysteine and the closing phenylalanine or tryptophan. Each record gives: V gene, J gene, clone size, D gene, CDR3 DNA, CDR3 protein. The D gene is left open where the match is weak. For some rows the clone size is stated as once, few or many, or as a class when expanded; others skip it.

TRBV9	TRBJ2-1	.	TRBD2	TGTGCCAGCAGCTCAGGCCCTAGCGGAGCCTACAATGAGCAGTTCTTC	CASSSGPSGAYNEQFF
TRBV4-1	TRBJ2-2	.	TRBD1	TGCGCCAGCAGCTGGGGGACAGGGGCAATCAACACCGGGGAGCTGTTTTTT	CASSWGTGAINTGELFF
TRBV6-5	TRBJ2-1	.	.	TGTGCCAGCAGTTACTCGGGCAGAGGGGATGAGCAGTTCTTC	CASSYSGRGDEQFF
TRBV7-8	TRBJ2-1	few	TRBD2	TGTGCCAGCAGCTTAGGGGGACTAGCGGGATACCTCGGGTATGAGCAGTTCTTC	CASSLGGLAGYLGYEQFF
TRBV11-2	TRBJ2-3	few	TRBD2	TGTGCCAGCAGCTTAGACTCCTTTAGCGGGAGCACAGATACGCAGTATTTT	CASSLDSFSGSTDTQYF
TRBV20-1	TRBJ2-7	.	.	TGCAGTGCTAGTTGGGGGGACGAGCAGTACTTC	CSASWGDEQYF
TRBV6-5	TRBJ1-1	.	.	TGTGCCAGCAGTTACCCAGGGACTGGTAACACTGAAGCTTTCTTT	CASSYPGTGNTEAFF
TRBV9	TRBJ2-7	few	.	TGTGCCAGCAGCCCCGAGGGGGAGGGCCCTATGAGCGAGCAGTACTTC	CASSPEGEGPMSEQYF
TRBV29-1	TRBJ2-5	few	TRBD1	TGCAGCGTTATGACCGGGACAGTCCAAGAGACCCAGTACTTC	CSVMTGTVQETQYF
TRBV5-1	TRBJ1-1	.	TRBD1	TGCGCCAGCAGCTTGGTACGGCAGGGGGCGCGGGGCACTGAAGCTTTCTTT	CASSLVRQGARGTEAFF
TRBV9	TRBJ2-1	many	TRBD2	TGTGCCAGCAGCATCGGACTAGCGGGAGTTAATGAGCAGTTCTTC	CASSIGLAGVNEQFF
TRBV25-1	TRBJ2-3	.	TRBD2	TGTGCCAGCAGTGATAGCGGGAGTTTAGATACGCAGTATTTT	CASSDSGSLDTQYF
TRBV20-1	TRBJ2-7	.	TRBD2	TGCAGTGCTAGAGCACGGACGGGACTAGCGGGCTACGAGCAGTACTTC	CSARARTGLAGYEQYF
TRBV21-1	TRBJ2-7	.	.	TGTGCCAGCAGCCCCTCCTTCACTAGCGGTACATCCTACGAGCAGTACTTC	CASSPSFTSGTSYEQYF
TRBV4-1	TRBJ1-1	.	TRBD1	TGCGCCAGCAGCCAAAGCGGTGGGACAGGGGAAACTGAAGCTTTCTTT	CASSQSGGTGETEAFF
TRBV7-3	TRBJ2-5	few	.	TGTGCCAGCAGCCTCGGGGACCAAGAGACCCAGTACTTC	CASSLGDQETQYF
TRBV4-1	TRBJ1-5	.	.	TGCGCCAGCAGCCAAGGCCAGGGACATCAGCCCCAGCATTTT	CASSQGQGHQPQHF
TRBV21-1	TRBJ2-1	few	.	TGTGCCAGCAGCGAAACAGGGAATGGTGAGCAGTTCTTC	CASSETGNGEQFF
TRBV5-1	TRBJ1-1	many	TRBD1	TGCGCCAGCAGCACGGCCTGGACAGGTGGAGAAGCTTTCTTT	CASSTAWTGGEAFF
TRBV5-1	TRBJ2-7	few	TRBD1	TGCGCCAGCAGCTCGACAGGGGCCGAGCAGTACTTC	CASSSTGAEQYF
TRBV5-1	TRBJ2-5	few	.	TGCGCCAGCAGCTTGGTTGGTGCTAAGGTGATCCAAGAGACCCAGTACTTC	CASSLVGAKVIQETQYF
TRBV12-3/TRBV12-4	TRBJ2-2	many	TRBD2	TGTGCCAGCACCTCTGGGGGGGTTGCTATGAGCACCGGGGAGCTGTTTTTT	CASTSGGVAMSTGELFF
TRBV7-9	TRBJ1-5	.	.	TGTGCCAGCAGTTCAACCGAAACAGGGTTATGGCCCCAGCATTTT	CASSSTETGLWPQHF
TRBV29-1	TRBJ2-3	many	.	TGCAGCGTTGAACAGCGGGACAGGACAGATACGCAGTATTTT	CSVEQRDRTDTQYF
TRBV29-1	TRBJ2-1	few	.	TGCAGCGTTGAAGATACAGACAGACCCTACAATGAGCAGTTCTTC	CSVEDTDRPYNEQFF
TRBV24-1	TRBJ2-7	few	TRBD2	TGTGCCACCAGTGATTCCGGGACTAGCTACGAGCAGTACTTC	CATSDSGTSYEQYF
TRBV4-3	TRBJ2-7	few	.	TGCGCCAGCAGCCAAGATGCTTCGGACGCCTACGAGCAGTACTTC	CASSQDASDAYEQYF
TRBV9	TRBJ2-7	few	.	TGTGCCAGCAGCGGCGGGAAGTCCTACGAGCAGTACTTC	CASSGGKSYEQYF
TRBV5-1	TRBJ2-5	few	.	TGCGCCAGGCGTCGGGGGACCCAGTACTTC	CARRRGTQYF